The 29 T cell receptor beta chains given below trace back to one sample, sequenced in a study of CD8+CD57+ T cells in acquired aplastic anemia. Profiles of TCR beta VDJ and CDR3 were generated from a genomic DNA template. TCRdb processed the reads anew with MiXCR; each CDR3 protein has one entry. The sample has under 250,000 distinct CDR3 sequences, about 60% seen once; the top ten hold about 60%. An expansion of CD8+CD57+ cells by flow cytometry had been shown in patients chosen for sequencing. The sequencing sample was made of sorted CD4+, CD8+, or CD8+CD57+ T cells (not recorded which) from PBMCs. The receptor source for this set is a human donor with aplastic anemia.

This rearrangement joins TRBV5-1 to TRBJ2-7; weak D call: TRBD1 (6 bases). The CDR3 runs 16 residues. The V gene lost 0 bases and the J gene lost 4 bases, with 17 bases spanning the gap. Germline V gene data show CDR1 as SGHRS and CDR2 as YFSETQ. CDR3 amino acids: CASSLATGMVDYEQYF. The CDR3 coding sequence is TGCGCCAGCAGCTTGGCGACAGGCATGGTGGATTACGAGCAGTACTTC.

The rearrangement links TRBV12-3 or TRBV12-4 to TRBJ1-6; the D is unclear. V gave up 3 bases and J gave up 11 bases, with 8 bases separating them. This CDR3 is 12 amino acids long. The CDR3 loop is CASSLRYPPLHF. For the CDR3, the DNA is TGTGCCAGCAGTTTGAGGTATCCACCCCTCCACTTT.

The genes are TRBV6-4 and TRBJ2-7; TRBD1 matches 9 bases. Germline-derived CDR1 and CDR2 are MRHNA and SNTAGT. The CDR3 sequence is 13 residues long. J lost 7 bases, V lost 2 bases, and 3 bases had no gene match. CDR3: CASSDTQGAEQYF. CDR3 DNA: TGTGCCAGCAGTGACACACAGGGGGCAGAGCAGTACTTC.

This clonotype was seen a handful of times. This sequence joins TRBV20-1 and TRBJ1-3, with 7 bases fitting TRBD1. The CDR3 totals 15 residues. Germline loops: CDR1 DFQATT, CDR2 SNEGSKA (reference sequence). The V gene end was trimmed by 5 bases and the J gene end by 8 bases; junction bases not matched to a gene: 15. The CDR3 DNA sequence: TGCAGTGCTTTTGACAGGGATAACTATGGCTACACCATATATTTT. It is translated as CSAFDRDNYGYTIYF.

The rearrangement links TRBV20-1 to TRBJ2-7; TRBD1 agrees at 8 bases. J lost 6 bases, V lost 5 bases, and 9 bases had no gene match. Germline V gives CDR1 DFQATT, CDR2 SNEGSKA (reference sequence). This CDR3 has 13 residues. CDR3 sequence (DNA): TGCAGTGCTTCCCAACCGGGACAGGTCGAGCAGTACTTC. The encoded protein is CSASQPGQVEQYF.

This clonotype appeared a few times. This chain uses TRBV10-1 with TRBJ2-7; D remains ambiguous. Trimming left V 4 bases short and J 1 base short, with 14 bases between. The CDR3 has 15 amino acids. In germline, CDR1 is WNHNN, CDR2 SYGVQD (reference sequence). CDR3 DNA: TGCGCCAGCAGTGGCCCCCGCAGGCGTTCCTACGAGCAGTACTTC. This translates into CASSGPRRRSYEQYF.

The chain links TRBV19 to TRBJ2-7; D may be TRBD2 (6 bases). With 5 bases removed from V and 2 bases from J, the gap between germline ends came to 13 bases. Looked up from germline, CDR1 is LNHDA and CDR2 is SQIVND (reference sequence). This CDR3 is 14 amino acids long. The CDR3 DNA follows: TGTGCCAGTAGTCGGCGGGACGCGGCCTACGAGCAGTACTTC. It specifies CASSRRDAAYEQYF.

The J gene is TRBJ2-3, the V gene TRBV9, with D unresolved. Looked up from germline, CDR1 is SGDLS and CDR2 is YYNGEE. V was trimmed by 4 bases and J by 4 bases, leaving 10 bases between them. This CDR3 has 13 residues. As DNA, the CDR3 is TGTGCCAGCAGCCCGCAAGTTGCAGATACGCAGTATTTT. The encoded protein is CASSPQVADTQYF. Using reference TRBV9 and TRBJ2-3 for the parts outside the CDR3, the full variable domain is DSGVTQTPKHLITATGQRVTLRCSPRSGDLSVYWYQQSLDQGLQFLIQYYNGEERAKGNILERFSAQQFPDLHSELNLSSLELGDSALYFCASSPQVADTQYFGPGTRLTVL.

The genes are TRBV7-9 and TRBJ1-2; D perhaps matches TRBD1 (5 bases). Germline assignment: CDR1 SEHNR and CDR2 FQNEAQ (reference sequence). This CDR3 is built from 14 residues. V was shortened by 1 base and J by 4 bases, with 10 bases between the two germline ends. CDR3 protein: CASSLGGTLYGYTF. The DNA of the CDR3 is TGTGCCAGCAGCTTAGGCGGGACGCTCTATGGCTACACCTTC.

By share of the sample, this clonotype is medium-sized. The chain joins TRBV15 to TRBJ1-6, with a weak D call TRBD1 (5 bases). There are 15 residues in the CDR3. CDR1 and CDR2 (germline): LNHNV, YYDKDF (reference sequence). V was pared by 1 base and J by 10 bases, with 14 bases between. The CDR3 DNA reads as TGTGCCACCAGCAGAGTCGGCAGGGACCCCTCACCCCTCCACTTT. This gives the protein CATSRVGRDPSPLHF.

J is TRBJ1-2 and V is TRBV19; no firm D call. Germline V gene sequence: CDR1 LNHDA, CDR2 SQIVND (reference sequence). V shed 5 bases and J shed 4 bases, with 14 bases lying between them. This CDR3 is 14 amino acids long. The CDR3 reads CASSPPGSVYGYTF. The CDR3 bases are TGTGCCAGTAGTCCCCCTGGCAGTGTCTATGGCTACACCTTC.

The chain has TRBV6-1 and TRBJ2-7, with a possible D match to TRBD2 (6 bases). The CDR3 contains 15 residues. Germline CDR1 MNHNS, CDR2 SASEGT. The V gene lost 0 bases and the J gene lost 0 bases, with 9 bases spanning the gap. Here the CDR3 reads CASSEAGGSSYEQYV. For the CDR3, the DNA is TGTGCCAGCAGTGAAGCGGGGGGAAGCTCCTACGAGCAGTACGTC.

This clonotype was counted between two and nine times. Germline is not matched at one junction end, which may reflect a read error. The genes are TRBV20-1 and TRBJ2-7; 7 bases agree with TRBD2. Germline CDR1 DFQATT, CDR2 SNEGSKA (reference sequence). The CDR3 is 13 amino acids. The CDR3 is CSLRGSLSSEQYF. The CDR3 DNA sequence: TGCAGTCTACGCGGGAGTCTTTCCTCCGAGCAGTACTTC.

As DNA, the CDR3 is TGTGCCAGCAGCCTTAGCGGGGGGGTCGCAGATACGCAGTATTTT. It encodes CASSLSGGVADTQYF. This rearrangement joins TRBV11-2 to TRBJ2-3, with TRBD2 matching over 11 bases. J gave up 4 bases and V 5 bases, and 5 bases lay outside the gene matches. The CDR3 consists of 15 residues. CDR1 and CDR2 from the germline V gene are SGHAT and FQNNGV.

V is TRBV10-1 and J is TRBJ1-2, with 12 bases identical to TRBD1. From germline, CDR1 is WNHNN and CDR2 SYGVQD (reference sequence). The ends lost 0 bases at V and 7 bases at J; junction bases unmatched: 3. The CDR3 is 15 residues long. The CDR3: CASSESGQGASGYTF. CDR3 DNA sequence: TGCGCCAGCAGTGAGTCGGGACAGGGGGCTTCTGGCTACACCTTC.

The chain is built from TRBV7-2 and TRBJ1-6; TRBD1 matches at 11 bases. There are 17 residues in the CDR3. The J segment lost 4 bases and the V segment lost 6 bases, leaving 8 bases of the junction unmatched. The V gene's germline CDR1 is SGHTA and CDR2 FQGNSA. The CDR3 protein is CASRGGQGDIYNSPLHF. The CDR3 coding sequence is TGTGCCAGCAGGGGGGGACAGGGGGATATATATAATTCACCCCTCCACTTT.

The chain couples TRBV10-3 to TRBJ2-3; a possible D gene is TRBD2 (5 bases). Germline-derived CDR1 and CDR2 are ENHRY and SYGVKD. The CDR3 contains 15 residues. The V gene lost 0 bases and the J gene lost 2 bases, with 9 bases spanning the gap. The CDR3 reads CAISESLAATDTQYF. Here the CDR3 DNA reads TGTGCCATCAGTGAGTCTCTAGCAGCCACAGATACGCAGTATTTT.

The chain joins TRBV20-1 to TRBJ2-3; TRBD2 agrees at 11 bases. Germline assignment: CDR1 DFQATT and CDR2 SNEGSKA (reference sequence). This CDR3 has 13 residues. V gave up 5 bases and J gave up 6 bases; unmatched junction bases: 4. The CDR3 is CSARTSGSDTQYF. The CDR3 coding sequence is TGCAGTGCTCGGACTAGCGGGTCTGATACGCAGTATTTT.

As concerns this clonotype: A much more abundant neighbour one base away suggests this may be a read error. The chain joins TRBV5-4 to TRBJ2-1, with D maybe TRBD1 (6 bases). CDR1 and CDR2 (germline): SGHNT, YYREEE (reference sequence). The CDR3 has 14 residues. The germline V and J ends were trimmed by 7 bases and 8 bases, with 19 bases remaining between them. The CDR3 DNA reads TGTGCCAGCGGCTGGGACAATCGTGGGGATGAGCAGTTCTTC. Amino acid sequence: CASGWDNRGDEQFF. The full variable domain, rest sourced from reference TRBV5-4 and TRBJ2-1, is ETGVTQSPTHLIKTRGQQVTLRCSSQSGHNTVSWYQQALGQGPQFIFQYYREEENGRGNFPPRFSGLQFPNYSSELNVNALELDDSALYLCASGWDNRGDEQFFGPGTRLTVL.

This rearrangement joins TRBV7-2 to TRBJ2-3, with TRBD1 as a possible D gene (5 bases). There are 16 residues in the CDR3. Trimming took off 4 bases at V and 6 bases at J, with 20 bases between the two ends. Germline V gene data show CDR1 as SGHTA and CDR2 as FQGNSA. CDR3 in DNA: TGTGCCAGCAGCTCTCCCCCCGATAGGGGTGGCGATACGCAGTATTTT. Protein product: CASSSPPDRGGDTQYF.

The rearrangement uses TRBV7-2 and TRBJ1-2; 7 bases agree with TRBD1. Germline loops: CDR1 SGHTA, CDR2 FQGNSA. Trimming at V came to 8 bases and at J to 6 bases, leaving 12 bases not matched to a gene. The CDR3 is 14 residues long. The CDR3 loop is CASGRDSGLDGYTF. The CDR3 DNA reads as TGTGCCAGCGGCCGGGACAGTGGATTGGATGGCTACACCTTC.

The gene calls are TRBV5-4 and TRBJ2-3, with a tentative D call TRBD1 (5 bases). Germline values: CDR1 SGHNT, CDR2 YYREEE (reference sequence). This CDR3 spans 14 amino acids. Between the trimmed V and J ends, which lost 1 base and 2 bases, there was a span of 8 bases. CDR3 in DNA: TGTGCCAGCAGCTTGAAACAGGTCACAGATACGCAGTATTTT. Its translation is CASSLKQVTDTQYF.

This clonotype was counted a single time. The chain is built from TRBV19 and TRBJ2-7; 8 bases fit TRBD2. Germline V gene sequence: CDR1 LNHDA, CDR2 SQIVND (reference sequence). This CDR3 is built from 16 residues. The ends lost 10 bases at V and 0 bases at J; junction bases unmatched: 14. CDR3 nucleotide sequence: TGTGCCACCACAAACTCGGCGCGGGGGGACTCCTACGAGCAGTACTTC. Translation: CATTNSARGDSYEQYF.

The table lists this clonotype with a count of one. The DNA for the CDR3 is TGCAGTGCCACCCTAGGAGCGGGAGTTGTCATTCAGTACTTC. This translates into CSATLGAGVVIQYF. This rearrangement joins TRBV20-1 to TRBJ2-4, with 8 bases identical to TRBD2. The CDR3 consists of 14 residues. The junction had 13 bases not matched to a gene; V was cut back by 6 bases and J by 9 bases. Per the germline V gene, CDR1 is DFQATT and CDR2 is SNEGSKA (reference sequence).

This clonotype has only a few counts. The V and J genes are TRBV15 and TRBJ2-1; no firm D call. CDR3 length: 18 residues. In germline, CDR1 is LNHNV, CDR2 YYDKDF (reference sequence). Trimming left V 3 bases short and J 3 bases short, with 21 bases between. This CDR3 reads CATSSPRMAFGVYNEQFF. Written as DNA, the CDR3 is TGTGCCACCAGCAGCCCCCGAATGGCTTTTGGGGTCTACAATGAGCAGTTCTTC.

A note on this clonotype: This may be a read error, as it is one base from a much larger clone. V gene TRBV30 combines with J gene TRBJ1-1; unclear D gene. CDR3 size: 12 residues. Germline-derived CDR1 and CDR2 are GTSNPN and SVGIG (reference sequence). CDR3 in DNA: TGTGCCTGGAGTGAAGGCAGCGGGGAAGCTATCTTT. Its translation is CAWSEGSGEAIF.

The CDR3 sequence is CASSPDRYYNEQFF. The CDR3 nucleotides are TGTGCCAGCAGCCCGGACAGATACTACAATGAGCAGTTCTTC. This rearrangement joins TRBV7-9 to TRBJ2-1; D might be TRBD1 (6 bases). The V gene lost 5 bases and the J gene lost 3 bases, with 11 bases spanning the gap. CDR1 is SEHNR, CDR2 FQNEAQ, per germline (reference sequence). The CDR3 loop spans 14 amino acids.

For the CDR3, the DNA is TGTGCCAGCAGCTTAAAGCCCGGGACTAGCGGAACCTACGAGCAGTACTTC. This encodes CASSLKPGTSGTYEQYF. This chain links TRBV6-6 with TRBJ2-7; 11 bases fit TRBD2. Germline assignment: CDR1 MNHNY and CDR2 SVGAGI (reference sequence). CDR3 length equals 17 residues. V shed 6 bases and J 2 bases; nucleotides not matched to a gene: 12.

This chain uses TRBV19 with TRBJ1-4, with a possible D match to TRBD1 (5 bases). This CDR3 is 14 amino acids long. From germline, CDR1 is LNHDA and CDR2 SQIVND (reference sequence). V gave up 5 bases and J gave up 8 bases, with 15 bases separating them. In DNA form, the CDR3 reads TGTGCCAGTAGTGGGCTCCTCAGGGCGGAAAAACTGTTTTTT. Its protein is CASSGLLRAEKLFF.